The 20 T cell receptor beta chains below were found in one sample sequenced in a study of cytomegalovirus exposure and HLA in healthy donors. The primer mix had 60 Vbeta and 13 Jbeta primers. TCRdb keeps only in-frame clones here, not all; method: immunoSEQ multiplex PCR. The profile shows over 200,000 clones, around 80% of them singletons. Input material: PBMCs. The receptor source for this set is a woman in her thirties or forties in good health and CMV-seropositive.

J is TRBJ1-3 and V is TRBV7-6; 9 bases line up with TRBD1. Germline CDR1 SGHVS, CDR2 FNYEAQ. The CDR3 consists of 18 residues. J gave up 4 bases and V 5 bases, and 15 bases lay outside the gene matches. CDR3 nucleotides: TGTGCCAGCAGCCCCCGATCCGGGACAGGGTTCTTAGGAAACACCATATATTTT. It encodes CASSPRSGTGFLGNTIYF.

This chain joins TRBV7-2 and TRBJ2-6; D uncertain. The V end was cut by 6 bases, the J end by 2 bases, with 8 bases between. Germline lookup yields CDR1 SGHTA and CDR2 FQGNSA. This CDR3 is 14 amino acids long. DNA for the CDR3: TGTGCCAGCAGACTCGAAGCTGGGGCCAACGTCCTGACTTTC. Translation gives CASRLEAGANVLTF.

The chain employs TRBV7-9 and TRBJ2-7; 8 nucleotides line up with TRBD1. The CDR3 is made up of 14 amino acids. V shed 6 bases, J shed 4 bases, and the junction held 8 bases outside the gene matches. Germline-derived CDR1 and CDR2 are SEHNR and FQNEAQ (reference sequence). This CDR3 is CASSERQGRYEQYF. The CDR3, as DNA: TGTGCCAGCAGTGAGAGACAGGGGCGATACGAGCAGTACTTC. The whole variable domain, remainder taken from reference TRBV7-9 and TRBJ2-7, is DTGVSQNPRHKITKRGQNVTFRCDPISEHNRLYWYRQTLGQGPEFLTYFQNEAQLEKSRLLSDRFSAERPKGSFSTLEIQRTEQGDSAMYLCASSERQGRYEQYFGPGTRLTVT.

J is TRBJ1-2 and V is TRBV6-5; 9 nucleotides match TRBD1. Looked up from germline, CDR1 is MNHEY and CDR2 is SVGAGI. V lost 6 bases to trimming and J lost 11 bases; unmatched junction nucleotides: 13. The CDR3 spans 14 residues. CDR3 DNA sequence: TGTGCCAGCAGACTGTACAGGACAGGGGACGGATACACCTTC. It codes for CASRLYRTGDGYTF.

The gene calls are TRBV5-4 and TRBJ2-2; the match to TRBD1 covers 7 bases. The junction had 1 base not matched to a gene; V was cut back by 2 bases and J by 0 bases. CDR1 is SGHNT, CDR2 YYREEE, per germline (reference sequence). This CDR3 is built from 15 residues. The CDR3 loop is CASSLQGSNTGELFF. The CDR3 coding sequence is TGTGCCAGCAGCTTACAGGGGTCGAACACCGGGGAGCTGTTTTTT.

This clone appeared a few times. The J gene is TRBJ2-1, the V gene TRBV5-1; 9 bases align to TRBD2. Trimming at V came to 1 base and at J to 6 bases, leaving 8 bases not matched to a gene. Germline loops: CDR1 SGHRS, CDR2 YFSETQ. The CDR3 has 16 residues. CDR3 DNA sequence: TGCGCCAGCAGCTTGACTAGCGGGTCGTCCCGCAATGAGCAGTTCTTC. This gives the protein CASSLTSGSSRNEQFF.

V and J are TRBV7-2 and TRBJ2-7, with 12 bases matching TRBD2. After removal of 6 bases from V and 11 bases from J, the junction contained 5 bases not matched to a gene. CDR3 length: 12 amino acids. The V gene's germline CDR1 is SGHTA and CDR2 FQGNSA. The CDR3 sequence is CASSSSGGVKYF. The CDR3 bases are TGTGCCAGCAGTTCTAGCGGGGGGGTTAAGTACTTC.

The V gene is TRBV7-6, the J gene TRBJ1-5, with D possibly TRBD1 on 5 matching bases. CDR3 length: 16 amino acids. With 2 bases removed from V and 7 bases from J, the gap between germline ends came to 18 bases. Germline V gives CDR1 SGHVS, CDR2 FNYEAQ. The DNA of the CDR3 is TGTGCCAGCAGCTTAAATGCGGGGCGCACGGGCCAGCCCCAGCATTTT. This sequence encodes CASSLNAGRTGQPQHF.

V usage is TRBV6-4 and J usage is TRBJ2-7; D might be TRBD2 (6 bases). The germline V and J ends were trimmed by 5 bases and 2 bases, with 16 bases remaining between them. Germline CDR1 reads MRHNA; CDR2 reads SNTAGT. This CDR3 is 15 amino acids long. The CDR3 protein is CASSYETGVPYEQYF. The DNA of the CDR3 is TGTGCCAGCAGTTACGAGACGGGGGTTCCCTACGAGCAGTACTTC.

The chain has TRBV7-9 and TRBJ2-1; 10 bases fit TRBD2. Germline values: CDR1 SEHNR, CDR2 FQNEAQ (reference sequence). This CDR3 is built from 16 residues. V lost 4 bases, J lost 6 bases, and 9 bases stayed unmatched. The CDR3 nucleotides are TGTGCCAGCAGCTCCAGAGCGGGGGGGCCTCTCAATGAGCAGTTCTTC. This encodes CASSSRAGGPLNEQFF.

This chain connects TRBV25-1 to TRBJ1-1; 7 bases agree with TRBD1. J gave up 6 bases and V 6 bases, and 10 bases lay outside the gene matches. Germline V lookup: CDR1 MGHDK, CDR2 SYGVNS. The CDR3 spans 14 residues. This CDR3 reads CASRRDSGLAEAFF. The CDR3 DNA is TGTGCCAGCAGGCGGGACAGCGGGCTAGCTGAAGCTTTCTTT.

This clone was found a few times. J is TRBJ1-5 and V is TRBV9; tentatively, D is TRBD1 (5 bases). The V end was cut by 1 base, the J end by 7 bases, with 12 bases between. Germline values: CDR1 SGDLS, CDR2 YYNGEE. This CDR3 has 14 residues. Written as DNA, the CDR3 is TGTGCCAGCAGCGTAAAGCAGGGCCGGCAGCCCCAGCATTTT. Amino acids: CASSVKQGRQPQHF.

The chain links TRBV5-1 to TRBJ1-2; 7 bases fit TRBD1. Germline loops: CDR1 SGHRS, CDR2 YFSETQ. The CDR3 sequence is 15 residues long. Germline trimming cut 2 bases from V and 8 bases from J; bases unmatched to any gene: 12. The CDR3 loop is CASSFALGQGVGYTF. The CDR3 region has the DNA TGCGCCAGCAGCTTCGCCCTAGGTCAGGGGGTAGGCTACACCTTC.

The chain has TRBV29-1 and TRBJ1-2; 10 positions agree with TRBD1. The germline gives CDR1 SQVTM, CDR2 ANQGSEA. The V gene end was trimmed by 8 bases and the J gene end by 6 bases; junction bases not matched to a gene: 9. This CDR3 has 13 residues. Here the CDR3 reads CSTLLTGGNGYTF. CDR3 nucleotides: TGCAGCACTTTATTGACAGGGGGCAATGGCTACACCTTC.

This CDR3 is CASSQGQRANYGYTF. As DNA, the CDR3 is TGCGCCAGCAGCCAAGGACAGAGAGCTAACTATGGCTACACCTTC. This chain connects TRBV4-3 to TRBJ1-2; TRBD1 might be the D (5 bases). Germline-derived CDR1 and CDR2 are LGHNA and YSLEER. The CDR3 sequence is 15 residues long. Trimming took 1 base from V and 0 from J, leaving 9 bases between them.

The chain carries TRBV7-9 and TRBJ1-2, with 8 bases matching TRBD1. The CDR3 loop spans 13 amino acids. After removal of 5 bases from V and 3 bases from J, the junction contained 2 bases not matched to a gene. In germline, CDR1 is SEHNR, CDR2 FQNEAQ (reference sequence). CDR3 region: CASSPTGDYGYTF. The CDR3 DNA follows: TGTGCCAGCAGCCCGACAGGGGACTATGGCTACACCTTC.

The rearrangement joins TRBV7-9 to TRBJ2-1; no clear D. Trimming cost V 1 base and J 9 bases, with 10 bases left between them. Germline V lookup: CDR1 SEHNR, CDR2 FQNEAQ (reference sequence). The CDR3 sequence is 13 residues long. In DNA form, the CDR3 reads TGTGCCAGCAGCTTAGAGTCAATCAGTGAGCAGTTCTTC. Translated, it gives CASSLESISEQFF.

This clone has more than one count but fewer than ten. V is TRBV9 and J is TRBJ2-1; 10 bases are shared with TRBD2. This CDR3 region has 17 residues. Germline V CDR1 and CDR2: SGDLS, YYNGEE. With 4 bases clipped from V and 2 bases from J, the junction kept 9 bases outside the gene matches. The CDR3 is CASSSGGLAGAYNEQFF. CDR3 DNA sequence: TGTGCCAGCAGCTCGGGGGGGCTAGCGGGAGCCTACAATGAGCAGTTCTTC.

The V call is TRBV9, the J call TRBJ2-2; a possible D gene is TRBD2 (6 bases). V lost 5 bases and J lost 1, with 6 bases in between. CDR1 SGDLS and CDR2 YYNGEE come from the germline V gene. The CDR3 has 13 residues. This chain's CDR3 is CASREGNTGELFF. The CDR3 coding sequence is TGTGCCAGCAGGGAGGGGAACACCGGGGAGCTGTTTTTT.

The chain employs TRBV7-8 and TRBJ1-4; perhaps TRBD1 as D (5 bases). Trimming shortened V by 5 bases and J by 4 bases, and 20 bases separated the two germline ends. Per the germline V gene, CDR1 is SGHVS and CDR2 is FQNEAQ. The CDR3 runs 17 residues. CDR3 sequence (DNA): TGTGCCAGCAGCCCCCATCAGAGACAGAGAGTTAATGAAAAACTGTTTTTT. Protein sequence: CASSPHQRQRVNEKLFF.